The 18 T cell receptor beta chains listed next were all sequenced from one sample in a study of human T cells and chemical hapten exposure. TCRdb fed the RACE reads into MiXCR, producing one record per CDR3 protein. This sample has about 89,000 distinct CDR3 sequences, with approximately 13% found just once. The time point denotes: patch test 3, about 24 weeks after DPC sensitization. Treatment in this sample: therapeutic diphenylcyclopropenone sensitization with weekly scalp DPC. This material consisted of whole blood, taken in connection with sensitization to the hapten diphenylcyclopropenone (DPC). These receptors originate from a woman in her fifties or sixties with alopecia areata. Some clones in this sample may be carry-over from other donors' samples.

This chain joins TRBV5-4 and TRBJ2-2, with D hard to call. The CDR3 consists of 14 residues. Trimming cost V 2 bases and J 2 bases, with 7 bases left between them. Germline V gives CDR1 SGHNT, CDR2 YYREEE (reference sequence). CDR3 region: CASSLQHNTGELFF. CDR3 sequence (DNA): TGTGCCAGCAGCTTACAGCATAACACCGGGGAGCTGTTTTTT.

This clonotype was observed at least ten times. The genes are TRBV28 and TRBJ2-3; 7 bases fit TRBD1. The CDR3 consists of 15 residues. Per germline, CDR1 MDHEN and CDR2 SYDVKM. J was trimmed by 1 base and V by 10 bases; bases with no gene match: 11. The CDR3 DNA follows: TGTGCCACAGCCCCTGCCGGACAGGGCACAGATACGCAGTATTTT. Translation gives CATAPAGQGTDTQYF.

This clonotype was detected only a few times. Here the CDR3 reads CASSLAGTRSTDTQYF. The DNA for the CDR3 is TGTGCCAGCAGCTTGGCCGGGACTAGGAGCACAGATACGCAGTATTTT. The J gene is TRBJ2-3, the V gene TRBV5-4; 8 bases align to TRBD2. Germline CDR1 reads SGHNT; CDR2 reads YYREEE (reference sequence). J lost 0 bases, V lost 0 bases, and 3 bases had no gene match. This CDR3 has 16 residues.

This clonotype was counted between two and nine times. The chain uses TRBV5-1 and TRBJ1-1, with 7 nucleotides matching TRBD1. The CDR3 consists of 13 residues. CDR1 SGHRS and CDR2 YFSETQ come from the germline V gene. The V segment lost 6 bases and the J segment 11 bases; nucleotides outside the gene matches: 13. The CDR3 region is CASTNEDRRGAFF. The CDR3 DNA sequence: TGCGCCAGCACCAATGAGGACAGGAGAGGGGCTTTCTTT.

This clonotype was counted ten times or more. This chain links TRBV18 with TRBJ1-1, with D maybe TRBD1 (6 bases). The CDR3 is 15 amino acids. From germline, CDR1 is KGHSH and CDR2 LQKENI. V lost 5 bases, J lost 3 bases, and 16 bases lay in between. The CDR3 spells CASSKEGGSDTEAFF. In DNA, the CDR3 is TGTGCCAGCTCAAAGGAGGGGGGGTCGGACACTGAAGCTTTCTTT.

This clonotype was seen repeatedly, ten times or more. This rearrangement joins TRBV29-1 to TRBJ2-7; D is perhaps TRBD1 (6 bases). Germline V gene sequence: CDR1 SQVTM, CDR2 ANQGSEA. This CDR3 comprises 12 residues. Trimming stripped 7 bases from V and 3 bases from J, with 13 bases between. The CDR3 DNA follows: TGCAGCGGTACCGGGACAAACTACGAGCAGTACTTC. It codes for CSGTGTNYEQYF.

The V call is TRBV10-3, the J call TRBJ1-1; D is possibly TRBD1 (5 bases). The CDR3 is 13 residues long. V gave up 2 bases and J gave up 14 bases, with 18 bases separating them. Germline V gene lookup returns CDR1 ENHRY and CDR2 SYGVKD. The DNA of the CDR3 is TGTGCCATCAGTGAGGACCGGGGCAGTTCGGACTTCTTT. Protein: CAISEDRGSSDFF.

The chain joins TRBV5-6 to TRBJ1-5; D unclear. Germline lookup yields CDR1 SGHDT and CDR2 YYEEEE. The CDR3 spans 15 residues. The V end was cut by 1 base, the J end by 4 bases, with 12 bases between. CDR3: CASSLRVAVNQPQHF. The CDR3 coding sequence is TGTGCCAGCAGCTTGAGGGTAGCGGTAAATCAGCCCCAGCATTTT. Full variable domain (missing parts from reference TRBV5-6 and TRBJ1-5): DAGVTQSPTHLIKTRGQQVTLRCSPKSGHDTVSWYQQALGQGPQFIFQYYEEEERQRGNFPDRFSGHQFPNYSSELNVNALLLGDSALYLCASSLRVAVNQPQHFGDGTRLSIL.

This sequence joins TRBV7-2 and TRBJ2-5; D perhaps matches TRBD2 (5 bases). CDR3 size: 14 residues. V shed 4 bases and J shed 10 bases, with 19 bases lying between them. The germline V gene has CDR1 SGHTA and CDR2 FQGNSA. The CDR3 loop reads CASSSGTPLLVQYF. CDR3 DNA: TGTGCCAGCAGCTCGGGAACCCCTTTGTTGGTCCAGTACTTC. Complete variable domain (other parts from reference TRBV7-2 and TRBJ2-5): GAGVSQSPSNKVTEKGKDVELRCDPISGHTALYWYRQSLGQGLEFLIYFQGNSAPDKSGLPSDRFSAERTGGSVSTLTIQRTQQEDSAVYLCASSSGTPLLVQYFGPGTRLLVL.

The chain links TRBV5-6 to TRBJ2-1; 9 bases are a match to TRBD2. Germline V gives CDR1 SGHDT, CDR2 YYEEEE. With 8 bases clipped from V and 7 bases from J, the junction kept 10 bases outside the gene matches. This CDR3 has 14 residues. CDR3 sequence: CASTVAGGPNEQFF. In DNA, the CDR3 is TGTGCCAGTACCGTGGCGGGAGGGCCTAATGAGCAGTTCTTC.

This clonotype was counted at least ten times. The chain links TRBV6-5 to TRBJ1-1, with a tentative D call TRBD1 (6 bases). Germline V gene sequence: CDR1 MNHEY, CDR2 SVGAGI. The CDR3 loop spans 13 amino acids. V was clipped by 6 bases and J by 11 bases, with 19 bases between them. The CDR3 region is CASSSTLQGRAFF. The CDR3 DNA sequence: TGTGCCAGCAGCTCTACCTTACAGGGAAGGGCTTTCTTT.

The chain uses TRBV20-1 and TRBJ2-7, with TRBD2 identical over 7 bases. The junction had 10 bases not matched to a gene; V was cut back by 4 bases and J by 4 bases. The CDR3 totals 14 residues. In germline, CDR1 is DFQATT, CDR2 SNEGSKA (reference sequence). CDR3: CSAIPSGKRYEQYF. In DNA, the CDR3 is TGCAGTGCTATTCCCAGCGGGAAACGATACGAGCAGTACTTC.

Ten or more counts support this clonotype. The junction differs from germline at one of its ends, possibly a read error. This chain uses TRBV7-6 with TRBJ2-3; 12 bases match TRBD2. CDR3 length: 16 residues. Germline V gives CDR1 SGHVS, CDR2 FNYEAQ. The CDR3 protein is CASSLGLAGSTDTQYF. CDR3 DNA: TGCGCCAGCAGCTTGGGACTAGCGGGCAGCACAGATACGCAGTATTTT.

The chain carries TRBV19 and TRBJ2-7; possibly TRBD2 for D (6 bases). CDR1 and CDR2 (germline): LNHDA, SQIVND (reference sequence). Deletions cut 3 bases from V and 3 bases from J, with 12 bases between. The CDR3 is 14 residues long. The CDR3: CASSMGGTIYEQYF. In DNA, the CDR3 is TGTGCCAGTAGTATGGGAGGCACAATCTACGAGCAGTACTTC.

This clonotype was found many times. This rearrangement joins TRBV14 to TRBJ2-1; D is unresolved. CDR3 size: 15 residues. V lost 1 base and J lost 0, with 7 bases in between. The germline CDR1 and CDR2 sequences are SGHDN and FVKESK. CDR3 region: CASSQGQSSYNEQFF. The DNA of the CDR3 is TGTGCCAGCAGCCAAGGACAATCCTCCTACAATGAGCAGTTCTTC.

Details on this clonotype: This sequence may be a read error, since a much larger clone differs from it by one base. CDR3: CASSLERNRGEQYF. The CDR3 coding sequence is TGTGCCAGCAGCTTAGAACGTAATCGAGGGGAGCAGTACTTC. V is TRBV11-2 and J is TRBJ2-7; D might be TRBD2 (5 bases). CDR3 length: 14 amino acids. Germline V lookup: CDR1 SGHAT, CDR2 FQNNGV. Trimming shortened V by 0 bases and J by 7 bases, and 13 bases separated the two germline ends.

In its sample, this clonotype was seen many times. As DNA, the CDR3 is TGTGCCAGTAGTATGGTCGGACAGGGGAATGGCTACACCTTC. Protein product: CASSMVGQGNGYTF. The rearrangement joins TRBV19 to TRBJ1-2; 9 bases are a match to TRBD1. The CDR3 is 14 residues long. V trimming: 3 bases; J trimming: 6 bases; junction bases outside the gene matches: 5. Germline loops: CDR1 LNHDA, CDR2 SQIVND (reference sequence).

V usage is TRBV19 and J usage is TRBJ2-2; 14 nucleotides line up with TRBD2. This CDR3 contains 18 residues. V shed 7 bases and J 6 bases; nucleotides not matched to a gene: 13. Germline-derived CDR1 and CDR2 are LNHDA and SQIVND (reference sequence). The CDR3 DNA reads as TGTGCCAGTACCTACCCGGGACTAGCGGGAGAGATGGCCGGGGAGCTGTTTTTT. Protein product: CASTYPGLAGEMAGELFF.